This TCR beta chain was observed in a study of blood T cell repertoires in COVID-19. Study details: From T cells, B-cell-depleted T cells, or PBMCs came the material, which was cDNA or gDNA.

Using immunoSEQ multiplex PCR, the repertoire was profiled, and TCRdb retains in-frame clones only, with some absent. The profile covers 350,000 to 400,000 clones, with more than 70% appearing a single time and 1.2% taken by the ten largest. Two negative PCRs, clearance, or symptom resolution were required of recovered Cohort 3 donors. The V and J ends lost 4 bases and 5 bases respectively, with 12 bases between them. Germline CDR1 is SNHLY and CDR2 is FYNNEI. The CDR3 runs 14 residues. This rearrangement joins TRBV2 to TRBJ1-3, with a weak D call TRBD1 (6 bases). This clonotype was obtained from a woman aged 18-30 years who had recovered from COVID-19. Sequenced: PBMCs or T cells enriched from blood (not recorded which). CDR3 DNA: TGTGCCAGCAGTGTCCAACAGGGTCGAAACACCATATATTTT. Protein sequence: CASSVQQGRNTIYF.